This entry lists 10 T cell receptor beta chains sequenced from one sample in a study of blood T cell repertoires in COVID-19 (dated by TCRdb to the early 2020s). The receptor library was made with the immunoSEQ multiplex PCR assay. The table comes from immuneACCESS by way of TCRdb, which keeps in-frame sequences with V and J called. Part of the clones is missing from these tables; in studies checked, under half for an unresolved V gene and the rest for unknown reasons. The sample table lists a few hundred thousand clones, more than 70% of them with a count of one. Together, the top ten hold 1.5% to 2% of the sample. The sequencing input was peripheral blood. These receptors were obtained from a woman between 45 and 60 years old with acute or convalescent COVID-19.

CDR3 protein: CASSLLEGSETQYF. The CDR3 DNA follows: TGCGCCAGCAGCTTGTTGGAGGGATCAGAGACCCAGTACTTC. V and J are TRBV5-1 and TRBJ2-5, with D possibly being TRBD2 (6 bases). This CDR3 contains 14 residues. The V gene lost 1 base and the J gene lost 4 bases, with 11 bases spanning the gap. Per germline, CDR1 SGHRS and CDR2 YFSETQ.

The chain couples TRBV10-3 to TRBJ2-3; possible D gene TRBD1, 5 bases. Germline values: CDR1 ENHRY, CDR2 SYGVKD. CDR3 size: 13 residues. The ends were cut back, 6 bases at V and 3 bases at J, with 10 bases in the middle. CDR3: CAIRTQGTDTQYF. The CDR3 DNA reads TGTGCCATCAGGACGCAGGGTACAGATACGCAGTATTTT.

This rearrangement joins TRBV19 to TRBJ1-2, with 10 bases aligning to TRBD1. Trimming took 9 bases from V and 6 from J; bases not matched to a gene: 4. The CDR3 contains 12 residues. From germline, CDR1 is LNHDA and CDR2 SQIVND (reference sequence). For the CDR3, the DNA is TGTGCCAGCGGAGACAGGGGGCATGGCTACACCTTC. It codes for CASGDRGHGYTF.

The chain carries TRBV9 and TRBJ2-7; 9 nucleotides align to TRBD2. Germline trimming cut 0 bases from V and 0 bases from J; bases unmatched to any gene: 1. CDR1 is SGDLS and CDR2 is YYNGEE in the germline V gene. The CDR3 covers 15 residues. This CDR3 reads CASSVGREGSYEQYF. In DNA form, the CDR3 reads TGTGCCAGCAGCGTAGGGCGGGAGGGCTCCTACGAGCAGTACTTC.

This chain connects TRBV28 to TRBJ1-5; D possibly corresponds to TRBD1 (6 bases). CDR1 and CDR2 from the germline V gene are MDHEN and SYDVKM. This CDR3 region has 15 residues. V dropped 7 bases and J dropped 5 bases, with 18 bases sitting between them. Written as DNA, the CDR3 is TGTGCCAGCACCTCCCCCGGACAGCTTCATCAGCCCCAGCATTTT. Translated, it gives CASTSPGQLHQPQHF.

V usage is TRBV7-8 and J usage is TRBJ1-2; 10 bases line up with TRBD1. Germline values: CDR1 SGHVS, CDR2 FQNEAQ. CDR3 size: 13 residues. V lost 3 bases and J lost 6; bases outside the gene matches: 1. The CDR3 DNA sequence: TGTGCCAGCAGCTTCGGGACAGGGGATGGCTACACCTTC. It translates to CASSFGTGDGYTF.

V usage is TRBV5-6 and J usage is TRBJ2-7; TRBD2 matches at 10 bases. Germline V gene lookup returns CDR1 SGHDT and CDR2 YYEEEE. This CDR3 has 15 amino acids. The V gene end was trimmed by 2 bases and the J gene end by 8 bases; junction bases not matched to a gene: 10. In DNA form, the CDR3 reads TGTGCCAGCAGCTTAGGACTAGCGGACTACGTAAAGCAGTACTTC. Its protein product is CASSLGLADYVKQYF.

The chain uses TRBV7-2 and TRBJ2-7, with 7 nucleotides matching TRBD2. V lost 0 bases, J lost 0 bases, and 5 bases stayed unmatched. In germline, CDR1 is SGHTA, CDR2 FQGNSA. The CDR3 has 16 amino acids. The CDR3 is CASSLASSGHSYEQYF. DNA of the CDR3: TGTGCCAGCAGCTTAGCGTCTAGCGGACACTCCTACGAGCAGTACTTC.

The chain employs TRBV9 and TRBJ2-1, with a possible D match to TRBD2 (5 bases). The CDR3 covers 15 residues. Germline CDR1 and CDR2: SGDLS and YYNGEE. Trimming removed 1 base at V and 0 bases at J, with 8 bases between. This chain's CDR3 is CASSVLTSSYNEQFF. DNA of the CDR3: TGTGCCAGCAGCGTACTAACTAGCTCCTACAATGAGCAGTTCTTC.

V is TRBV30 and J is TRBJ2-5; possibly TRBD1 for D (6 bases). Germline V gives CDR1 GTSNPN, CDR2 SVGIG (reference sequence). This CDR3 has 13 residues. V was clipped by 4 bases and J by 7 bases, with 16 bases between them. The CDR3 spells CAWTQGFWGTQYF. DNA of the CDR3: TGTGCCTGGACACAGGGTTTCTGGGGGACCCAGTACTTC.